One sample yielded the 12 T cell receptor beta chains listed below, sequenced in a study of T cell responses to AZD1222 COVID-19 vaccine. Data came from immunoSEQ multiplex PCR; TCRdb stores just in-frame clones and leaves some out. Of some 180,000 clones listed, approximately 92% were seen once; the top ten hold 0.95% to 1.3%. The sequenced sample was peripheral blood, obtained 28 days after the second dose of the MenACWY control vaccine. The receptors were gathered from an adult who received the MenACWY meningococcal vaccine as a control.

The gene calls are TRBV27 and TRBJ1-6; the D is unclear. The CDR3 loop spans 15 amino acids. The germline V and J ends were trimmed by 0 bases and 7 bases, with 10 bases remaining between them. CDR1 and CDR2 (germline): MNHEY, SMNVEV (reference sequence). The CDR3: CASSLSYGSNSPLHF. In nucleotides, the CDR3 is TGTGCCAGCAGTTTATCCTACGGGTCAAATTCACCCCTCCACTTT.

CDR3 nucleotide sequence: TGCGCCAGCAGCCAAGACCGACTTACAACTAATGAAAAACTGTTTTTT. Translating gives CASSQDRLTTNEKLFF. The rearrangement joins TRBV4-3 to TRBJ1-4; D gene unclear. The germline V and J ends were trimmed by 0 bases and 0 bases, with 8 bases remaining between them. CDR3 size: 16 residues. Germline V lookup: CDR1 LGHNA, CDR2 YSLEER.

The V call is TRBV6-5, the J call TRBJ1-1; D is uncertain. CDR1 MNHEY and CDR2 SVGAGI come from the germline V gene. With 8 bases removed from V and 0 bases from J, the gap between germline ends came to 10 bases. This CDR3 spans 13 amino acids. DNA for the CDR3: TGTGCCAGCTCAAGCTGGATGAACACTGAAGCTTTCTTT. The encoded protein is CASSSWMNTEAFF.

The chain links TRBV28 to TRBJ1-2; TRBD1 might be the D (6 bases). The germline gives CDR1 MDHEN, CDR2 SYDVKM. The CDR3 runs to 14 residues. Trimming removed 5 bases at V and 5 bases at J, with 15 bases between. The DNA of the CDR3 is TGTGCCAGCAGTGAACCGGGGGCAGGTTATGGCTACACCTTC. It yields the protein CASSEPGAGYGYTF.

The J gene is TRBJ2-3, the V gene TRBV6-5, with D unresolved. Per the germline V gene, CDR1 is MNHEY and CDR2 is SVGAGI. V lost 0 bases and J 5 bases, leaving 3 bases between the germline ends. This CDR3 spans 12 amino acids. The CDR3 sequence: CASSYSGDTQYF. Here the CDR3 DNA reads TGTGCCAGCAGTTACTCGGGAGATACGCAGTATTTT.

The CDR3 DNA sequence: TGTGCCAGCAGTGAAGGGACGTGGACTAGCGGTAACAATGAGCAGTTCTTC. Its protein is CASSEGTWTSGNNEQFF. This chain uses TRBV2 with TRBJ2-1; 10 nucleotides match TRBD2. The germline V gene encodes CDR1 SNHLY and CDR2 FYNNEI. CDR3 length: 17 residues. Trimming took 1 base from V and 5 from J; bases not matched to a gene: 8.

This chain links TRBV11-2 with TRBJ2-1; D unresolved. V was pared by 5 bases and J by 5 bases, with 16 bases between. This CDR3 contains 15 residues. CDR1 is SGHAT, CDR2 FQNNGV, per germline. Here the CDR3 reads CASSRWETLDNEQFF. CDR3 DNA: TGTGCCAGCAGCAGATGGGAAACCCTTGACAATGAGCAGTTCTTC.

The chain joins TRBV15 to TRBJ1-5; no firm D call. Germline-derived CDR1 and CDR2 are LNHNV and YYDKDF (reference sequence). The ends were cut back, 1 base at V and 5 bases at J, with 9 bases in the middle. The CDR3 is 14 amino acids. For the CDR3, the DNA is TGTGCCACCAGCAGAGTAGGGAGGGATCAGCCCCAGCATTTT. Translating it yields CATSRVGRDQPQHF.

This rearrangement joins TRBV7-2 to TRBJ1-2; no firm D call. The CDR3 extends over 14 amino acids. Per germline, CDR1 SGHTA and CDR2 FQGNSA. V dropped 1 base and J dropped 4 bases, with 10 bases sitting between them. The CDR3 DNA sequence: TGTGCCAGCAGCTTAGGGCCGGAGAGCTATGGCTACACCTTC. Translated: CASSLGPESYGYTF. Filled out from reference TRBV7-2 and TRBJ1-2, the complete variable domain reads GAGVSQSPSNKVTEKGKDVELRCDPISGHTALYWYRQSLGQGLEFLIYFQGNSAPDKSGLPSDRFSAERTGGSVSTLTIQRTQQEDSAVYLCASSLGPESYGYTFGSGTRLTVV.

The CDR3, as DNA: TGCGCCAGCAGGTCTGGTCCTGAAGCTTTCTTT. Translated, it gives CASRSGPEAFF. The chain is built from TRBV5-1 and TRBJ1-1; no clear D gene. Germline CDR1 and CDR2: SGHRS and YFSETQ. V lost 5 bases, J lost 6 bases, and 8 bases lay in between. The CDR3 spans 11 residues.

The chain is built from TRBV6-5 and TRBJ1-2; D ambiguous. V was pared by 8 bases and J by 8 bases, with 12 bases between. Germline V CDR1 and CDR2: MNHEY, SVGAGI. This CDR3 region has 11 residues. CDR3 nucleotide sequence: TGTGCCAGCGGCAAGGTAGTGGGCTACACCTTC. Translating gives CASGKVVGYTF.

The rearrangement uses TRBV2 and TRBJ2-1, with 7 bases aligning to TRBD2. The CDR3 contains 14 residues. Germline CDR1 is SNHLY and CDR2 is FYNNEI. V gave up 7 bases and J gave up 2 bases; unmatched junction bases: 5. The CDR3, as DNA: TGTGCCAGCACGGGCGGGGGAGCCTACAATGAGCAGTTCTTC. Translating gives CASTGGGAYNEQFF.